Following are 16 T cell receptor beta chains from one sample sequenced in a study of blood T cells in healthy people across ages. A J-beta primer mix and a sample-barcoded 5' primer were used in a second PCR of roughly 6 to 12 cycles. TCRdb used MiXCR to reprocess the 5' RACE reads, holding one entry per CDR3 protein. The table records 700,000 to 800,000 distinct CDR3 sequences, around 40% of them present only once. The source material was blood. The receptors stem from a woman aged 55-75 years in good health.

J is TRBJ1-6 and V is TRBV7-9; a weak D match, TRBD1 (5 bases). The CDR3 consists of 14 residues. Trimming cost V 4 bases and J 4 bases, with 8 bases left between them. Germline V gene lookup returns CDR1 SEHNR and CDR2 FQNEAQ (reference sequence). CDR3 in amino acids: CASSSTAYNSPLHF. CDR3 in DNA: TGTGCCAGCAGCTCGACAGCTTATAATTCACCCCTCCACTTT.

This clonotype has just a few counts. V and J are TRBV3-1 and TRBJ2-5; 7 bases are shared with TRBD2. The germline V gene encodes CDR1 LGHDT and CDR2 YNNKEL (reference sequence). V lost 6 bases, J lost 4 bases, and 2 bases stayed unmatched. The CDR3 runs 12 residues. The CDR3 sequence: CASRGGVETQYF. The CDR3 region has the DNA TGTGCCAGCAGGGGGGGGGTAGAGACCCAGTACTTC.

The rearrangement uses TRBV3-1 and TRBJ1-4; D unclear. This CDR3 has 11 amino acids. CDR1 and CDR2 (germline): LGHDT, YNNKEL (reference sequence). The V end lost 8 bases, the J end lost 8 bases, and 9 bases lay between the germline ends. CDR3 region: CASGGPEKLFF. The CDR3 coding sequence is TGTGCCAGCGGAGGTCCAGAAAAACTGTTTTTT. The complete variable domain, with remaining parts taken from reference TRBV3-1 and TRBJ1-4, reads DTAVSQTPKYLVTQMGNDKSIKCEQNLGHDTMYWYKQDSKKFLKIMFSYNNKELIINETVPNRFSPKSPDKAHLNLHINSLELGDSAVYFCASGGPEKLFFGSGTQLSVL.

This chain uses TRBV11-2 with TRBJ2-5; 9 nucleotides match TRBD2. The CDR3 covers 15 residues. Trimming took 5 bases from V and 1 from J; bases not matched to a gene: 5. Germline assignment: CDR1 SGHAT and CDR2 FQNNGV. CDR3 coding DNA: TGTGCCAGCAGCGGGCGGGGGGGCCTCCAAGAGACCCAGTACTTC. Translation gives CASSGRGGLQETQYF.

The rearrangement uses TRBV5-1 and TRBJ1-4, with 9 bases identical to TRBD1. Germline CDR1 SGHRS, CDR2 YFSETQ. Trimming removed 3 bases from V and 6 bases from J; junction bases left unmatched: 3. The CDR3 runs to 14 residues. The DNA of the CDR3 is TGCGCCAGCAGCTGGACAGGGGAGGATGAAAAACTGTTTTTT. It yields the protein CASSWTGEDEKLFF.

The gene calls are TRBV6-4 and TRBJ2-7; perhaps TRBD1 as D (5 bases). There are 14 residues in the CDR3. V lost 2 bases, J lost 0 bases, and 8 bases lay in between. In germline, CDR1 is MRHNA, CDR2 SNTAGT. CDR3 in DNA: TGTGCCAGCAGTGACAGGGGTTACTCCTACGAGCAGTACTTC. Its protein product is CASSDRGYSYEQYF.

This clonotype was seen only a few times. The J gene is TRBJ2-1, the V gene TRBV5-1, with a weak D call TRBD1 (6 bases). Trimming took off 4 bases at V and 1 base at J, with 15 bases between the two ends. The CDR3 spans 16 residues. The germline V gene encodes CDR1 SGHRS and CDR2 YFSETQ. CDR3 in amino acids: CASSQPQGWSYNEQFF. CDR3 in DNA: TGCGCCAGCAGCCAACCACAGGGTTGGTCCTACAATGAGCAGTTCTTC.

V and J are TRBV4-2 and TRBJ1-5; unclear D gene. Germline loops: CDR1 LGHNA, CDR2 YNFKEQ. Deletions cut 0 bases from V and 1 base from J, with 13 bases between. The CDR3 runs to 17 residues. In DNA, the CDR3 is TGTGCCAGCAGCCAAGAATTGAGGACCCAAAGCAATCAGCCCCAGCATTTT. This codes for CASSQELRTQSNQPQHF.

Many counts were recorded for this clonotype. The DNA for the CDR3 is TGTGCCAGCAGCCTCCTGAGGCCCTCTAGCTCCTACGAGCAGTACTTC. This gives the protein CASSLLRPSSSYEQYF. The rearrangement links TRBV7-8 to TRBJ2-7, with no clear D. The CDR3 is 16 amino acids. Germline CDR1 SGHVS, CDR2 FQNEAQ. With 5 bases removed from V and 0 bases from J, the gap between germline ends came to 17 bases.

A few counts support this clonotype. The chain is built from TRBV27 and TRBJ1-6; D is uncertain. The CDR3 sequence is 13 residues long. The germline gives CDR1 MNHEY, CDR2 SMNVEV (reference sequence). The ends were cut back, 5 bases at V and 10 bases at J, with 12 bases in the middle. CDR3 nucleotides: TGTGCCAGCAGTGAGGCCCAGGTGTCACCCCTCCACTTT. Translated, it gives CASSEAQVSPLHF.

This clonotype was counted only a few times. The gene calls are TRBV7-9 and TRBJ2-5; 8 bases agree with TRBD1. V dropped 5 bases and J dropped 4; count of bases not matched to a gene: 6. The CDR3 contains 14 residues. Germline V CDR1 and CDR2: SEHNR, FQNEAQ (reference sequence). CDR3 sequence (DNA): TGTGCCAGCAGCCAAAGTGGGACAGGAGAGACCCAGTACTTC. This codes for CASSQSGTGETQYF. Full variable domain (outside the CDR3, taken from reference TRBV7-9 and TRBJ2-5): DTGVSQNPRHKITKRGQNVTFRCDPISEHNRLYWYRQTLGQGPEFLTYFQNEAQLEKSRLLSDRFSAERPKGSFSTLEIQRTEQGDSAMYLCASSQSGTGETQYFGPGTRLLVL.

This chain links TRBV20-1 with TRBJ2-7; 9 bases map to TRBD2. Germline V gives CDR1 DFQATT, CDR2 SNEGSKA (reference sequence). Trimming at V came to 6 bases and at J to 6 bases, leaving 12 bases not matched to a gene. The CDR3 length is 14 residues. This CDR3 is CSAKLAGQPFEQYF. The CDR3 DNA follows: TGCAGTGCCAAACTAGCGGGCCAACCCTTCGAGCAGTACTTC.

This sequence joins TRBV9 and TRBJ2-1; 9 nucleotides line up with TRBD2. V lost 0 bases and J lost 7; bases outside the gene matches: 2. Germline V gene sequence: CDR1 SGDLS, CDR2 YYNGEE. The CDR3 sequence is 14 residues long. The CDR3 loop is CASSVEGLANEQFF. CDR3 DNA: TGTGCCAGCAGCGTAGAGGGACTAGCAAATGAGCAGTTCTTC.

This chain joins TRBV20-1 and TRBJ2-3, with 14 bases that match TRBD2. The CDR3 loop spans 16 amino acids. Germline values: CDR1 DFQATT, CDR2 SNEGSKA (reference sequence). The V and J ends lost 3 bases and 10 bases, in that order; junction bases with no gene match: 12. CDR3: CSARQPGLAGAGAQYF. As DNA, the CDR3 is TGCAGTGCTAGGCAACCGGGACTAGCGGGGGCCGGAGCGCAGTATTTT.

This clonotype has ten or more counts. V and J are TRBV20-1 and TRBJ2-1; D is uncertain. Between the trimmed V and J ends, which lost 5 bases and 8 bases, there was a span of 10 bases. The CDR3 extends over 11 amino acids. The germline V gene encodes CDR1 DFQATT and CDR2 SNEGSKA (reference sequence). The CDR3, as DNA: TGCAGTGCTCGCCAACTGGATGAGCAGTTCTTC. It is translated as CSARQLDEQFF.

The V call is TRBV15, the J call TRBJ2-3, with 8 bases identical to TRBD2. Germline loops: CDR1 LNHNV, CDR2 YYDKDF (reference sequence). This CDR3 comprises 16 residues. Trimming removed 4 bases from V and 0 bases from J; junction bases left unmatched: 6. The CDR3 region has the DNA TGTGCCACCAGCAACAGCGGGGGATTTAGCACAGATACGCAGTATTTT. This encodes CATSNSGGFSTDTQYF.